There are a few counts of the clone carrying this T cell receptor (beta chain). Antigen unknown. The sample originates from a study of response to subunit inactivated influenza vaccine. General study results and limits: That few new T cells are recruited by each seasonal influenza vaccination was the authors' suggestion.

With V trimmed by 5 bases and J by 6 bases, 1 base remained unmatched. Germline CDR1 and CDR2: DFQATT and SNEGSKA (reference sequence). The CDR3 is 12 amino acids. TCRdb independently ran MiXCR on the RT-PCR reads; one entry per CDR3 protein. The sample contains more than 150,000 distinct CDR3 sequences, around 9% of which appear only once. The origin of this receptor is a man aged 45-65 years who received an inactivated influenza vaccine. Sequenced material: non-naive T cells sorted from PBMCs, taken on the day of vaccination. This chain joins TRBV20-1 and TRBJ1-5; 10 bases fit TRBD1. The CDR3 region is CSAGQGGQPQHF. CDR3 bases: TGCAGTGCTGGACAGGGGGGTCAGCCCCAGCATTTT.